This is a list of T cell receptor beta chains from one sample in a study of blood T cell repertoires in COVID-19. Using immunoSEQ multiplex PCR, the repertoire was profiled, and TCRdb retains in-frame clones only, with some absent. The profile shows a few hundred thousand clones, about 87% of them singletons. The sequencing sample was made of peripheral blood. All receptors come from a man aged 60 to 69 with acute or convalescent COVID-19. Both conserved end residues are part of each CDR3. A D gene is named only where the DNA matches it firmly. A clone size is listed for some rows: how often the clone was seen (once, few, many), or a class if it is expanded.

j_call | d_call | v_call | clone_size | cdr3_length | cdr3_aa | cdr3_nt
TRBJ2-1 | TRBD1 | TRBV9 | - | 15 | CASSAPGQNYNEQFF | TGTGCCAGCAGCGCCCCGGGACAGAATTACAATGAGCAGTTCTTC
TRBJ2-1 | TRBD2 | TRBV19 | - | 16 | CASSMGMTSGYNEQFF | TGTGCCAGTAGTATGGGAATGACTAGCGGTTACAATGAGCAGTTCTTC
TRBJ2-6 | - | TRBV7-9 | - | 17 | CASSITIGTSGANVLTF | TGTGCCAGCAGCATTACCATTGGGACATCTGGGGCCAACGTCCTGACTTTC
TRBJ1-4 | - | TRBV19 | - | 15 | CASSSWGGDNEKLFF | TGTGCCAGTAGCTCGTGGGGCGGGGATAATGAAAAACTGTTTTTT
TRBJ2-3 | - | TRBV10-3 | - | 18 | CAISESVGGVRVTDTQYF | TGTGCCATCAGTGAGTCTGTAGGAGGGGTTCGTGTTACAGATACGCAGTATTTT
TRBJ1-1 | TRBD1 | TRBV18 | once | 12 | CASSRGTDEAFF | TGTGCCAGCTCACGTGGGACAGATGAAGCTTTCTTT
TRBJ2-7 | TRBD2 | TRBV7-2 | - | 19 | CASSSPWGLAGGPDYEQYF | TGTGCCAGCAGCTCACCCTGGGGACTAGCGGGGGGGCCGGACTACGAGCAGTACTTC
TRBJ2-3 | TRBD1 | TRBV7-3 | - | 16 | CASSSPQGGPRDTQYF | TGTGCCAGCAGCTCCCCACAGGGGGGCCCACGAGATACGCAGTATTTT
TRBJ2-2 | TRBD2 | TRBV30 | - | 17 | CAWSGSGELVNTGELFF | TGTGCCTGGAGTGGTAGCGGGGAGTTAGTGAACACCGGGGAGCTGTTTTTT
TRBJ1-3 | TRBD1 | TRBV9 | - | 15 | CASSVEGAPGNTIYF | TGTGCCAGCAGCGTAGAGGGGGCGCCTGGAAACACCATATATTTT
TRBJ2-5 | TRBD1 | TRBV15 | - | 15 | CATSRVPGQRETQYF | TGTGCCACCAGCAGAGTACCGGGACAGAGGGAGACCCAGTACTTC
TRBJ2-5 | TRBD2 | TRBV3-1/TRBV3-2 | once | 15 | CASSRGTSGGETQYF | TGTGCCAGCAGCCGAGGGACTAGCGGAGGGGAGACCCAGTACTTC
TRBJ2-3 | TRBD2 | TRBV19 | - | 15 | CASSPSGGATDTQYF | TGTGCCAGTAGTCCAAGCGGGGGGGCGACAGATACGCAGTATTTT
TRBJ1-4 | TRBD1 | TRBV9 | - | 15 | CASSVGGRGLEKLFF | TGTGCCAGCAGCGTAGGGGGCAGGGGGCTAGAAAAACTGTTTTTT
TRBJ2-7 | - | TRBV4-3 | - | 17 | CASSQDRWSGNSYEQYF | TGCGCCAGCAGCCAAGATCGATGGTCAGGCAACTCCTACGAGCAGTACTTC
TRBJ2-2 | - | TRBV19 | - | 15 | CASSKRQATTGELFF | TGTGCCAGTAGTAAGCGGCAGGCCACCACCGGGGAGCTGTTTTTT
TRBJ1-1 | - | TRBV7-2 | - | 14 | CASSSGTGNTEAFF | TGTGCCAGCAGCTCCGGAACAGGGAACACTGAAGCTTTCTTT
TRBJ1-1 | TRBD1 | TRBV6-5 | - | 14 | CASRPSDRVAEAFF | TGTGCCAGCAGACCCTCGGACAGGGTCGCTGAAGCTTTCTTT
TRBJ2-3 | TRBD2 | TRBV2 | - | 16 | CARGLAGSSSTDTQYF | TGTGCCAGGGGACTAGCGGGGTCTTCTAGCACAGATACGCAGTATTTT
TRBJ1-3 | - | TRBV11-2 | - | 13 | CASSFPFGNTIYF | TGTGCCAGCAGCTTCCCTTTCGGAAACACCATATATTTT
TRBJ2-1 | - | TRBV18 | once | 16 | CASSPGRQGTYNEQFF | TGTGCCAGCTCACCAGGGCGCCAGGGGACCTACAATGAGCAGTTCTTC
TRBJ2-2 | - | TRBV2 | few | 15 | CASSETQVPTGELFF | TGTGCCAGCAGTGAAACGCAGGTCCCAACCGGGGAGCTGTTTTTT
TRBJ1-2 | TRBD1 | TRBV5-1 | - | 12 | CASSVTGYGYTF | TGCGCCAGCAGCGTGACAGGGTATGGCTACACCTTC
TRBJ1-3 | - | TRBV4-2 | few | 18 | CASSQAQRDTSSGNTIYF | TGTGCCAGCAGCCAAGCCCAAAGGGACACGAGCTCTGGAAACACCATATATTTT
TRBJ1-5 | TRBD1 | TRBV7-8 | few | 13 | CASSWDRAQPQHF | TGTGCCAGCAGCTGGGACAGGGCCCAGCCCCAGCATTTT
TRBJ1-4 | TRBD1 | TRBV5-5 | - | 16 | CASSLGAGTVNEKLFF | TGTGCCAGCAGCTTGGGAGCCGGGACAGTTAATGAAAAACTGTTTTTT
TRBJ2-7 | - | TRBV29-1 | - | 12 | CSAVGSSYEQYF | TGCAGCGCGGTGGGGAGCTCCTACGAGCAGTACTTC
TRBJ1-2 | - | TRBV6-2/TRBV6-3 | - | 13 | CASSPTGTYGYTF | TGTGCCAGCAGCCCCACGGGTACCTATGGCTACACCTTC
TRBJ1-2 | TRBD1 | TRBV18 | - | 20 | CASSPDLGGGQGVRNYGYTF | TGTGCCAGCTCACCCGACCTCGGGGGAGGACAGGGGGTCCGTAACTATGGCTACACCTTC
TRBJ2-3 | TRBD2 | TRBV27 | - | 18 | CASTKPAPTSGGSDTQYF | TGTGCCAGCACCAAGCCTGCCCCGACTAGCGGGGGCTCGGATACGCAGTATTTT
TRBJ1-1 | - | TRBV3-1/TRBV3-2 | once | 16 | CASSQDLDFVNTEAFF | TGTGCCAGCAGCCAAGATCTCGACTTCGTCAACACTGAAGCTTTCTTT
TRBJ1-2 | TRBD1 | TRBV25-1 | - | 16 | CASRPTGTGGAGGYTF | TGTGCCAGCAGACCCACCGGGACAGGGGGCGCAGGTGGCTACACCTTC
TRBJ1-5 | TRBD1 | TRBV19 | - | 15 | CASGSGQGRDQPQHF | TGTGCCAGCGGGTCTGGACAGGGTAGGGATCAGCCCCAGCATTTT
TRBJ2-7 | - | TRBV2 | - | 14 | CASSEQGHLYEQYF | TGTGCCAGCAGTGAACAGGGTCACCTCTACGAGCAGTACTTC
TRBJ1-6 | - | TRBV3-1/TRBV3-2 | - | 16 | CASSQDDSSYNSPLHF | TGTGCCAGCAGCCAAGACGACAGCTCCTATAATTCACCCCTCCACTTT
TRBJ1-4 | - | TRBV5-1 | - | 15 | CASSLDALSNEKLFF | TGCGCCAGCAGCTTGGACGCGCTTTCTAATGAAAAACTGTTTTTT
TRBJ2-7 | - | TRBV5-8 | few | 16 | CASSPPGGVWVDEQYF | TGTGCCAGCAGCCCCCCTGGAGGCGTTTGGGTCGACGAGCAGTACTTC
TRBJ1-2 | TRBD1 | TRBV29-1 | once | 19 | CSVATEQRGQGKVSYGYTF | TGCAGCGTTGCGACCGAACAAAGGGGACAGGGAAAGGTGAGCTATGGCTACACCTTC
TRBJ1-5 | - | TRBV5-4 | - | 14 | CASSLGGGNQPQHF | TGTGCCAGCAGCTTGGGCGGGGGCAATCAGCCCCAGCATTTT
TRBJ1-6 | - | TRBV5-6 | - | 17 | CASSLVPGSSYNSPLHF | TGTGCCAGCAGCTTGGTTCCGGGGAGCTCCTATAATTCACCCCTCCACTTT
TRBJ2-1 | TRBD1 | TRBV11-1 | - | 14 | CASSRTGNSNEQFF | TGTGCCAGCAGCCGGACAGGGAACAGCAATGAGCAGTTCTTC
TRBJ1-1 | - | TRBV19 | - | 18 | CASSPTRSIGLLNTEAFF | TGTGCCAGTAGTCCCACCCGCAGCATTGGGCTTTTGAACACTGAAGCTTTCTTT
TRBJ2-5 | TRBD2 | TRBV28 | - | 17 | CASRGPSSGGKQETQYF | TGTGCCAGCAGGGGCCCCTCTAGCGGGGGAAAACAAGAGACCCAGTACTTC
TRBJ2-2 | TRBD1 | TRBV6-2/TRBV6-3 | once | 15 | CASSFLTGDTGELFF | TGTGCCAGCAGTTTCCTGACAGGGGACACCGGGGAGCTGTTTTTT
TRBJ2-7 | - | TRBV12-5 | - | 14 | CASGPPAGTRRQYF | TGTGCTAGTGGCCCCCCCGCAGGGACTCGGAGGCAGTACTTC
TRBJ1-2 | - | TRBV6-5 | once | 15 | CASRKHRDPNYGYTF | TGTGCCAGCAGGAAACACAGGGACCCTAACTATGGCTACACCTTC
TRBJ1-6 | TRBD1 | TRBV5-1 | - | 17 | CASSLDGQGADNSPLHF | TGCGCCAGCAGCTTGGATGGACAGGGGGCGGATAATTCACCCCTCCACTTT
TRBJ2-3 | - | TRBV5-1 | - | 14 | CASSGQSSTDTQYF | TGCGCCAGCAGTGGGCAGTCTAGCACAGATACGCAGTATTTT
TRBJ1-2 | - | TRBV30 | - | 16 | CAWSVLPPGVRYGYTF | TGTGCCTGGAGCGTATTACCCCCAGGGGTACGGTATGGCTACACCTTC
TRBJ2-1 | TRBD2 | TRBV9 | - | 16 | CASSGRLAGGKNEQFF | TGTGCCAGCAGCGGCAGACTAGCGGGGGGAAAAAATGAGCAGTTCTTC
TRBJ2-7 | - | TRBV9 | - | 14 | CASSGAGSSYEQYF | TGTGCCAGCAGTGGGGCGGGGAGCTCCTACGAGCAGTACTTC
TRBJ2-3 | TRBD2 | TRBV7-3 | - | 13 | CASSSRLAGTQYF | TGTGCCAGCAGCTCAAGACTAGCGGGGACGCAGTATTTT
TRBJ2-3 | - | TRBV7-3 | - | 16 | CASSSEPGPSTDTQYF | TGTGCCAGCAGCTCCGAGCCGGGTCCTAGCACAGATACGCAGTATTTT
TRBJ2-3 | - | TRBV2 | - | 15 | CASTGRQVSTDTQYF | TGTGCCAGCACCGGCAGGCAGGTTAGCACAGATACGCAGTATTTT
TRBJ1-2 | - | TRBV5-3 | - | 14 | CARSSHFGVDGYTF | TGTGCCAGAAGCTCCCATTTCGGGGTTGATGGCTACACCTTC
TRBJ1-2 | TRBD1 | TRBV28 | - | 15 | CASTSTGGPMGGYTF | TGTGCCAGCACCTCTACAGGGGGCCCGATGGGGGGCTACACCTTC
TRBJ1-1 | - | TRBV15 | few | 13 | CATQRRGGTEAFF | TGTGCCACGCAGCGACGAGGGGGCACTGAAGCTTTCTTT
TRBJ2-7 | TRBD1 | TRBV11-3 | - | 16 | CASSETGTVATYEQYF | TGTGCCAGCAGCGAAACCGGGACAGTCGCTACCTACGAGCAGTACTTC
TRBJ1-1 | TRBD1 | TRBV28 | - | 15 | CASIRDRGMNTEAFF | TGTGCCAGCATTAGGGACAGGGGAATGAACACTGAAGCTTTCTTT